These 3 T cell receptor beta chains were sequenced from one sample in a study of cytomegalovirus exposure and HLA in healthy donors (dated by TCRdb to between 2016 and 2019). The library was produced with the immunoSEQ multiplex PCR assay. For the multiplex PCR, a mixture combining 60 forward primers for TCR Vbeta segments and 13 reverse primers for TCR Jbeta segments was used. TCRdb carries this immuneACCESS record with in-frame sequences only. Its versions omit some clonotypes, under half of them owing to an unresolved V gene in the studies checked, with the rest unexplained. Here the sample has over 130,000 clones; almost 85% occur a single time. The ten largest clones capture roughly 1.4% of the sample. Material for sequencing was PBMCs. Source of these receptors: a man under 40 in good health and CMV-seropositive.

Details on this clone: The germline gene is not matched at one end of the junction; a read error may be the cause. This chain uses TRBV5-4 with TRBJ2-4; the D gene could be TRBD1 or TRBD2 (5 bases each). The CDR3 covers 18 residues. CDR1 and CDR2 (germline): SGHNT, YYREEE (reference sequence). The CDR3 nucleotides are TGTGCCAGCACCTTGGGGGTCAGGGTGAGCGTGTCCAAAAACATTCAGTACTTC. It yields the protein CASTLGVRVSVSKNIQYF.

The V and J genes are TRBV7-3 and TRBJ1-2; D might be TRBD1 (6 bases). From germline, CDR1 is SGHTA and CDR2 FQGTGA. V was shortened by 4 bases and J by 2 bases, with 20 bases between the two germline ends. This CDR3 region has 17 residues. CDR3 DNA: TGTGCCAGCAGCTCGCCGGTCTTTTACAGGGAGAACTATGGCTACACCTTC. Protein sequence: CASSSPVFYRENYGYTF. Full variable domain (rest looked up from reference TRBV7-3 and TRBJ1-2): GAGVSQTPSNKVTEKGKYVELRCDPISGHTALYWYRQSLGQGPEFLIYFQGTGAADDSGLPNDRFFAVRPEGSVSTLKIQRTERGDSAVYLCASSSPVFYRENYGYTFGSGTRLTVV.

The chain joins TRBV30 to TRBJ1-4; TRBD1 matches 8 bases. V trimming: 2 bases; J trimming: 5 bases; junction bases outside the gene matches: 1. Germline-derived CDR1 and CDR2 are GTSNPN and SVGIG (reference sequence). The CDR3 runs to 13 residues. The CDR3, as DNA: TGTGCCTGGAGTCGACAGGGGAATGAAAAACTGTTTTTT. It is translated as CAWSRQGNEKLFF.